The clone carrying this T cell receptor beta chain was detected only a few times. Germline and genes here are mouse. With the read ending 4 residues before the CDR3 end, the germline J gene is used to fill in that end. Investigators isolated RNA and reverse transcribed it into cDNA to act as the sequencing template. TCRdb's table, derived via immunoSEQ multiplex PCR, lists solely in-frame clones and lacks some. The sample counts over 100,000 clones, none seen once; the ten largest own less than 20%. Germline loops: CDR1 FNHDT, CDR2 SITEND (reference sequence). The CDR3 runs to 14 residues. These data are taken from a study of CD8+ T cells in alopecia areata.

The receptor was derived from a C3H/HeJ mouse with alopecia areata. Strain haplotype (MHC): H2-k. The sequencing sample was made of lesional skin. The chain links TRBV19 to TRBJ2-7; TRBD1 matches at 11 bases. Partial CDR3 DNA: TGTGCCAGCAGTACCCGGGACAGGGGGAAT. Its translation: CASSTRDRGN. The entire CDR3 is CASSTRDRGNEQYF. The entire variable domain, with the rest obtained from reference TRBV19 and TRBJ2-7, is as follows: GGIITQTPKFLIGQEGQKLTLKCQQNFNHDTMYWYRQDSGKGLRLIYYSITENDLQKGDLSEGYDASREKKSSFSLTVTSAQKNEMAVFLCASSTRDRGNEQYFGPGTRLTVL.